These T cell receptor beta chains were read from a single sample in a study of T-cell reconstitution after alpha-beta-depleted transplantation in children. TCRdb called the PCR reads again in MiXCR, with one record for every CDR3 protein. The profile covers a few hundred thousand distinct CDR3 sequences, with approximately 12% appearing a single time and over 2% taken by the ten largest. Sequencing was performed on PBMCs, mostly from graft donor cells, taken 360 days after TCRalphabeta/CD19-depleted stem cell transplant. The source is a male patient younger than 18 who had a stem cell transplant for acute myeloid leukemia, so the T cells may come from the graft donor. CDR3s include the opening cysteine and the closing phenylalanine or tryptophan. The D gene is left open where the match is weak. Not every row has a clone size; where given, it reads once, few, many or a size class.

TRBJ2-5 TRBV20-1 - TRBD1 TGCAGTGCAAACAGGGGCAGGTTGCCAGAGACCCAGTACTTC CSANRGRLPETQYF
TRBJ2-3 TRBV28 many - TGTGCCAGCAGTTTTTCCGGACGGAGCACAGATACGCAGTATTTT CASSFSGRSTDTQYF
TRBJ2-1 TRBV6-5 many TRBD2 TGTGCCAGCAGTTACTCTGGACTAGCGGGAGGGGTGGATGAGCAGTTCTTC CASSYSGLAGGVDEQFF
TRBJ2-2 TRBV6-1 many - TGTGCCAGCAGTGCCGCGGGAAACCCTTTCCGCGGGGAGCTGTTTTTT CASSAAGNPFRGELFF
TRBJ2-7 TRBV5-1 - TRBD2 TGCGCCAGCAGCTTGGAGAAACTAGCGGCCTACGAGCAGTACTTC CASSLEKLAAYEQYF
TRBJ1-3 TRBV9 - TRBD1 TGTGCCAGCAGCGCTACTCCTGGACAGGACTCTGGAAACACCATATATTTT CASSATPGQDSGNTIYF
TRBJ2-3 TRBV28 few - TGTGCCAGCAGTTTCTCCCTGTCGACTCTCTTCACAGATACGCAGTATTTT CASSFSLSTLFTDTQYF
TRBJ2-1 TRBV7-8 few TRBD2 TGTGCCAGCAGCTTAGGGACTAGCGGTATACTCTCCTACAATGAGCAGTTCTTC CASSLGTSGILSYNEQFF
TRBJ2-7 TRBV6-1 few TRBD2 TGTGCCAGCATGCGGGAGGGTCTCTACTACGAGCAGTACTTC CASMREGLYYEQYF
TRBJ1-5 TRBV14 few - TGTGCCAGCAGCCAGACCTTTGGCAATCAGCCCCAGCATTTT CASSQTFGNQPQHF
TRBJ2-4 TRBV12-3/TRBV12-4 few - TGTGCCAGCAGTGACATCAGACAGTACCAAAACATTCAGTACTTC CASSDIRQYQNIQYF
TRBJ2-7 TRBV28 - - TGTGCCAGCAGTTTGGGACGGCCGACCTACGAGCAGTACTTC CASSLGRPTYEQYF
TRBJ2-1 TRBV6-2/TRBV6-3 - TRBD2 TGTGCCAGCAGAACCCTAGCGGTCGATTACAATGAGCAGTTCTTC CASRTLAVDYNEQFF
TRBJ2-7 TRBV4-2 - TRBD1 TGTGCCAGCAGCGGGGACAGTTACTCCTACGAGCAGTACTTC CASSGDSYSYEQYF